The 6 T cell receptor beta chains below all came from one sample that was sequenced in a study of CD8 T cells in ankylosing spondylitis. Study observations and caveats: What appeared characteristic of ankylosing spondylitis blood was a TCR beta motif of 7 or 8 highly homologous variants.

TCRdb processed the 5' RACE reads anew with MiXCR; each CDR3 protein has one entry. Of about 220,000 distinct CDR3 sequences listed, about 6.7% were seen once; the top ten hold over 12%. The antigens for these receptors are not known. The sample was blood, either unsorted or a sorted T cell fraction (not recorded which). The receptors derive from a male donor with ankylosing spondylitis.

This clonotype was seen many times. The V and J genes are TRBV11-2 and TRBJ2-2, with D perhaps TRBD2 (5 bases). Trimming removed 2 bases at V and 5 bases at J, with 9 bases between. Germline CDR1 SGHAT, CDR2 FQNNGV. The CDR3 has 14 amino acids. The CDR3 sequence is CASSLNRGTGELFF. CDR3 coding DNA: TGTGCCAGCAGCTTAAATAGAGGGACCGGGGAGCTGTTTTTT.

This clonotype was recorded at least ten times. The rearrangement joins TRBV28 to TRBJ2-3; 7 positions agree with TRBD1. Germline V gives CDR1 MDHEN, CDR2 SYDVKM. V trimming: 7 bases; J trimming: 6 bases; junction bases outside the gene matches: 19. This CDR3 has 17 amino acids. CDR3 sequence: CASNTPRTGLQGDTQYF. Here the CDR3 DNA reads TGTGCCAGCAACACACCTAGGACTGGATTACAGGGGGATACGCAGTATTTT.

In its sample, this clonotype was seen many times. The V call is TRBV4-2, the J call TRBJ2-1; 8 bases fit TRBD1. The V and J ends lost 6 bases and 5 bases, in that order; junction bases with no gene match: 12. Looked up from germline, CDR1 is LGHNA and CDR2 is YNFKEQ. This CDR3 has 16 amino acids. CDR3 in amino acids: CASRYSRQGNHNEQFF. The DNA of the CDR3 is TGTGCCAGCAGGTACTCGAGACAGGGGAACCACAATGAGCAGTTCTTC.

This clonotype showed up just a few times. DNA of the CDR3: TGTGCCAGCATTGGGGGTAATACGCAGTATTTT. Translating it yields CASIGGNTQYF. The chain combines TRBV5-6 with TRBJ2-3; D might be TRBD1 or TRBD2, each matching 5 bases. Deletions cut 6 bases from V and 7 bases from J, with 9 bases between. Per the germline V gene, CDR1 is SGHDT and CDR2 is YYEEEE. This CDR3 spans 11 amino acids.

A few counts support this clonotype. The V and J genes are TRBV4-2 and TRBJ2-3; 7 bases are a match to TRBD1. The CDR3 is 16 amino acids. The trim removed 4 bases at V and 0 bases at J, leaving 7 bases unmatched. CDR1 is LGHNA and CDR2 is YNFKEQ in the germline V gene. The DNA for the CDR3 is TGTGCCAGCAGCCTTACATACAGGGGTAGCACAGATACGCAGTATTTT. This translates into CASSLTYRGSTDTQYF.

In this sample, this clonotype turned up many times. The J gene is TRBJ2-4, the V gene TRBV7-9, with D possibly matching TRBD1 (5 bases). Germline V gene lookup returns CDR1 SEHNR and CDR2 FQNEAQ (reference sequence). The CDR3 runs 17 residues. Trimming stripped 3 bases from V and 9 bases from J, with 24 bases between. The chain's CDR3 is CASSFPSRTGSLGIQYF. DNA of the CDR3: TGTGCCAGCAGCTTCCCTTCCAGAACAGGATCTTTGGGCATTCAGTACTTC.